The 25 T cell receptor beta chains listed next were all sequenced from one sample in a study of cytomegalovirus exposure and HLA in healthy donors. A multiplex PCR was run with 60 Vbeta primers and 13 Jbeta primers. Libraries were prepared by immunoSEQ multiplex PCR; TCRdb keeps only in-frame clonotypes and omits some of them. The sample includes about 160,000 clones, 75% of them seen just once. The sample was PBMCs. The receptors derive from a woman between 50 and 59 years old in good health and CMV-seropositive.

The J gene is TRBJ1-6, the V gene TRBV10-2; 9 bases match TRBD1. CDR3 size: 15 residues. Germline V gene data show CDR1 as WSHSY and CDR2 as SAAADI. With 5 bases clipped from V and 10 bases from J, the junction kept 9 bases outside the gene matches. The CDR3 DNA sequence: TGCGCCAGCAGTAGGACAGGGGCGGTGGGGTCACCCCTCCACTTT. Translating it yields CASSRTGAVGSPLHF.

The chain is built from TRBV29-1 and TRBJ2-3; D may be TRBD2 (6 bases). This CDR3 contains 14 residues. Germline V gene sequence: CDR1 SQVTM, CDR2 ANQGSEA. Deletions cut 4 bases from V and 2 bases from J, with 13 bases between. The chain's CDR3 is CSVGTSSFTDTQYF. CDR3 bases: TGCAGCGTTGGAACTAGCTCCTTCACAGATACGCAGTATTTT.

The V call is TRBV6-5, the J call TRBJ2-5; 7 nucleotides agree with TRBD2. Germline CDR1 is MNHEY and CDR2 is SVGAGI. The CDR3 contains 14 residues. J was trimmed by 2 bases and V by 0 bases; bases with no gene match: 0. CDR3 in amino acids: CASSYSGGQETQYF. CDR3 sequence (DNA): TGTGCCAGCAGTTACTCGGGGGGGCAAGAGACCCAGTACTTC.

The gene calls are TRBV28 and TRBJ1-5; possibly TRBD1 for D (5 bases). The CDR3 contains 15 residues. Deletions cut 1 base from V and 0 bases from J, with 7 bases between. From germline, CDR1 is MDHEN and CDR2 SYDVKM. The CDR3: CASSLSGYSNQPQHF. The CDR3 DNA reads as TGTGCCAGCAGTTTATCAGGGTATAGCAATCAGCCCCAGCATTTT.

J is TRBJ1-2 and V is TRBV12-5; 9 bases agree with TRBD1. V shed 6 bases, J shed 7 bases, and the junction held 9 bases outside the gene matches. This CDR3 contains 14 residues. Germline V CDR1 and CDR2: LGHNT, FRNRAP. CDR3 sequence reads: CASGGQGPLGGYTF. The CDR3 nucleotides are TGTGCTAGTGGCGGACAGGGGCCCCTCGGTGGCTACACCTTC.

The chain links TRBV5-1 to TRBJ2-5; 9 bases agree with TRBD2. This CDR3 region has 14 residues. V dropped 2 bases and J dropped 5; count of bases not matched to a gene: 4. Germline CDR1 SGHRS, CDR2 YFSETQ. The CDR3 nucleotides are TGCGCCAGCAGCTTAAGCGGGGGGATTGAGACCCAGTACTTC. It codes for CASSLSGGIETQYF.

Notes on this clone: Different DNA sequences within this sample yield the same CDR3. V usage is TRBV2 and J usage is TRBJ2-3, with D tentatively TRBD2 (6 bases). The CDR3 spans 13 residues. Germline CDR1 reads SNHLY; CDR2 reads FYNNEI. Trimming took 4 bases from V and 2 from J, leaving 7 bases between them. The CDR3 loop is CASSGDFTDTQYF. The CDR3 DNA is TGTGCCAGCAGTGGGGACTTCACAGATACGCAGTATTTT.

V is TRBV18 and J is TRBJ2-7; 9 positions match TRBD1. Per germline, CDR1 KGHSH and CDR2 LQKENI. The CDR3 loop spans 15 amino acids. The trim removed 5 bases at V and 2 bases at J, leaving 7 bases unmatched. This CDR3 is CASSITGTGTYEQYF. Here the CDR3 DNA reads TGTGCCAGCTCAATAACCGGGACAGGGACCTACGAGCAGTACTTC. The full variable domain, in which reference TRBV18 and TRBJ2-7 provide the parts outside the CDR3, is NAGVMQNPRHLVRRRGQEARLRCSPMKGHSHVYWYRQLPEEGLKFMVYLQKENIIDESGMPKERFSAEFPKEGPSILRIQQVVRGDSAAYFCASSITGTGTYEQYFGPGTRLTVT.

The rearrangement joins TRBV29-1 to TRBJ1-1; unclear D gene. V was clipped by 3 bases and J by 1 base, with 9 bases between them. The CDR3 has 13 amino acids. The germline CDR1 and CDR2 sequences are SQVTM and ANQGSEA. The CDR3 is CSVERERNTEAFF. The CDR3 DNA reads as TGCAGCGTTGAGAGGGAGAGGAACACTGAAGCTTTCTTT. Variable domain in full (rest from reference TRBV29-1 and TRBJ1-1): SAVISQKPSRDICQRGTSLTIQCQVDSQVTMMFWYRQQPGQSLTLIATANQGSEATYESGFVIDKFPISRPNLTFSTLTVSNMSPEDSSIYLCSVERERNTEAFFGQGTRLTVV.

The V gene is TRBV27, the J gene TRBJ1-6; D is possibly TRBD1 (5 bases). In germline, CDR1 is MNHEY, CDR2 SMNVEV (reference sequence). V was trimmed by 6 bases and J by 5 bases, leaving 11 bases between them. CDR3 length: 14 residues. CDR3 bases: TGTGCCAGCAGCATAGCAGGGAATAATTCACCCCTCCACTTT. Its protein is CASSIAGNNSPLHF.

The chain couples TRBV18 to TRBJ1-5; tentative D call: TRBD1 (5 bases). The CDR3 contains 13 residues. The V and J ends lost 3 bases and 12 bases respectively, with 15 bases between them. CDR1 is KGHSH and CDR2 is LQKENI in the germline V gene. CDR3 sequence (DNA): TGTGCCAGCTCACCGGGTGGACGGGGACTCCAGCATTTT. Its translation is CASSPGGRGLQHF.

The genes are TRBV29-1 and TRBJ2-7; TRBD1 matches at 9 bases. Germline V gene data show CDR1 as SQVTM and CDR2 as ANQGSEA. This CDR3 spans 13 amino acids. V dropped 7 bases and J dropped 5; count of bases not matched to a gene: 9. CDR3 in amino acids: CSARDRAANEQYF. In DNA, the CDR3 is TGCAGCGCCCGGGACAGGGCGGCGAACGAGCAGTACTTC.

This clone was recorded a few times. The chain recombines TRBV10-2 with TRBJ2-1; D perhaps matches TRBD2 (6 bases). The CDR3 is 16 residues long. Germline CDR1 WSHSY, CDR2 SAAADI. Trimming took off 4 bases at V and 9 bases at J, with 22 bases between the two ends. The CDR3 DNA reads TGCGCCAGCAGTGTATTAAAGCAGGGAGGATTATCTGAGCAGTTCTTC. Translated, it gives CASSVLKQGGLSEQFF.

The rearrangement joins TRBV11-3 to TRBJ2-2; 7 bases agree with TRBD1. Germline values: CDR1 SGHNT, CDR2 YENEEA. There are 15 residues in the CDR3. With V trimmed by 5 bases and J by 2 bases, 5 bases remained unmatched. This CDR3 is CASSRTGTNTGELFF. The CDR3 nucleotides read TGTGCCAGCAGCCGGACAGGAACTAACACCGGGGAGCTGTTTTTT.

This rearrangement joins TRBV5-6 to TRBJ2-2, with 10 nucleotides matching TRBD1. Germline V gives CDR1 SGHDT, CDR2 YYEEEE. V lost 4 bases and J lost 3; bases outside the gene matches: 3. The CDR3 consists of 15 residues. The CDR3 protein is CASSGGTGDTGELFF. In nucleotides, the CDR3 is TGTGCCAGCAGCGGCGGGACAGGGGACACCGGGGAGCTGTTTTTT.

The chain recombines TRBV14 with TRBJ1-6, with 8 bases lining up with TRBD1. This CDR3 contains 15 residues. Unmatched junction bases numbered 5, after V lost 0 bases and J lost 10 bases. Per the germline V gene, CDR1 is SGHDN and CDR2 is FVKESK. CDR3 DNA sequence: TGTGCCAGCAGCCAAGATGGGACAGGAACCTCACCCCTCCACTTT. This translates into CASSQDGTGTSPLHF.

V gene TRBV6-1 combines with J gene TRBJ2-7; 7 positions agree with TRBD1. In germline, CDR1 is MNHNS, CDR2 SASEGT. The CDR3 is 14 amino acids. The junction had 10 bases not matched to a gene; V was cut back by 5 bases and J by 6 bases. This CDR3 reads CASSFATGVSEQYF. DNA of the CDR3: TGTGCCAGCAGTTTCGCAACAGGGGTCTCCGAGCAGTACTTC.

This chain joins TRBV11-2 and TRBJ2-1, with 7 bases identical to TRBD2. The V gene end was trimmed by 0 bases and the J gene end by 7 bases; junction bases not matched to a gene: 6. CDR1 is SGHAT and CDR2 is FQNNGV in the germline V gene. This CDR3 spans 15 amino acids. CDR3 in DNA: TGTGCCAGCAGCTTAGATAGCGGGCGACTTAATGAGCAGTTCTTC. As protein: CASSLDSGRLNEQFF.

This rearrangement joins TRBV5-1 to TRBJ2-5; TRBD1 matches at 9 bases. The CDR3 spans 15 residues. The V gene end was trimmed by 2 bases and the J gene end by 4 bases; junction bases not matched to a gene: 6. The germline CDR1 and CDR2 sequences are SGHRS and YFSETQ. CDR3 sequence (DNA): TGCGCCAGCAGCTTCAATACAGGGGGCGCAGAGACCCAGTACTTC. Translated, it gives CASSFNTGGAETQYF.

The CDR3 region has the DNA TGTGCCAGCAGTGCGGACAGGGCGTTTCAGCCCCAGCATTTT. The encoded protein is CASSADRAFQPQHF. This sequence joins TRBV27 and TRBJ1-5, with TRBD1 identical over 8 bases. Losses at the gene ends were 5 bases for V and 6 bases for J; bases not matched to a gene: 6. The CDR3 runs 14 residues. The V gene's germline CDR1 is MNHEY and CDR2 SMNVEV (reference sequence).

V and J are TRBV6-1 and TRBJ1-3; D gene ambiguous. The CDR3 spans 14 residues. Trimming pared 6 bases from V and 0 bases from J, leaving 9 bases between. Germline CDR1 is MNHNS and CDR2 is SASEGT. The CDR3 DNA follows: TGTGCCAGCAGGGCCGGGATCTCTGGAAACACCATATATTTT. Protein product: CASRAGISGNTIYF.

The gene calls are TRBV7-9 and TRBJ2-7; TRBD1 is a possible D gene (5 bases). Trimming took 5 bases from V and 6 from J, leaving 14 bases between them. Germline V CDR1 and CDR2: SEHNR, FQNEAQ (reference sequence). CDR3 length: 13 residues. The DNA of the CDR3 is TGTGCCAGCAGCCCCCCCTGGGGCTCCGAGCAGTACTTC. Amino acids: CASSPPWGSEQYF.

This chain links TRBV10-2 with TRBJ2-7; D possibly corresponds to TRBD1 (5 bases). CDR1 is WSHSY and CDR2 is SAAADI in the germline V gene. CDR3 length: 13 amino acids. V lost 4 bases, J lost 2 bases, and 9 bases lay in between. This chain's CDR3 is CASSGGAPYEQYF. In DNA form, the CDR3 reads TGCGCCAGCAGTGGTGGGGCCCCCTACGAGCAGTACTTC.

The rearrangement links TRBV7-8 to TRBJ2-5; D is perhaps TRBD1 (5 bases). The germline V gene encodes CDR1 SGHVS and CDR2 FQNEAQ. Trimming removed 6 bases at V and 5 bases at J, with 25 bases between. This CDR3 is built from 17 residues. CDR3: CASSDKGWITVDETQYF. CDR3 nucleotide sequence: TGTGCCAGCAGTGACAAGGGGTGGATCACCGTCGACGAGACCCAGTACTTC.

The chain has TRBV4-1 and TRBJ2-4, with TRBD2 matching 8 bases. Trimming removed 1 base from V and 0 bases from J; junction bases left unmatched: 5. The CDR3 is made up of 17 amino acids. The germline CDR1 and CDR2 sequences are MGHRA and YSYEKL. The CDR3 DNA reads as TGCGCCAGCAGCCAAGTCCGGGGGGGCTTAGCCAAAAACATTCAGTACTTC. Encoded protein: CASSQVRGGLAKNIQYF.